The clone carrying this T cell receptor (beta chain) has just a few counts. Its target is not known. The data were taken from a study of regulatory T cells in long-lasting Graves disease. Overall study results and limits: The analysis examined peripheral blood only and excluded thyroid tissue.

CDR3 length equals 15 residues. The V and J ends lost 3 bases and 2 bases respectively, with 14 bases between them. CDR1 is SGHDT and CDR2 is YYEEEE in the germline V gene. The time point here: persistent/refractory GD, antithyroid drugs over 5 years with positive TRAb. RNA from PBMCs was the source of the TCR library. Library construction for TCR beta used iRepertoire HTBI primers and Arm-PCR of CDR3 regions. TCRdb recomputed calls from the multiplex PCR reads with MiXCR, one row per CDR3 protein. In the table there are about 460,000 distinct CDR3 sequences, about 20% of which are singletons. The sequence was collected from a female donor with Graves disease. This sequence joins TRBV5-6 and TRBJ1-2, with D possibly TRBD1 on 6 matching bases. Sequences were derived from peripheral blood mononuclear cells (PBMCs), sampled when the disease was refractory, from a patient treated with antithyroid drugs. CDR3 bases: TGTGCCAGCAGCTCCACGCGGGGGCCCAACTATGGCTACACCTTC. It specifies CASSSTRGPNYGYTF.